The 20 T cell receptor beta chains below come from one sample, sequenced in a study of early T cells in non-severe SARS-CoV-2 infection. TCRdb independently ran MiXCR on the 5' RACE reads; one entry per CDR3 protein. The data hold about 99,000 distinct CDR3 sequences, with 15% to 20% observed a single time. The sequenced material came from whole blood. These receptors came from an adult who was a healthcare worker with PCR-confirmed SARS-CoV-2 infection or an uninfected control (not recorded which).

The table lists this clonotype with a few counts. The CDR3 here is CASSSSRGDEQYF. DNA for the CDR3: TGTGCCAGCAGCTCTTCCAGGGGAGACGAGCAGTACTTC. The genes are TRBV7-6 and TRBJ2-7; D is perhaps TRBD1 (6 bases). Germline V gene data show CDR1 as SGHVS and CDR2 as FNYEAQ. Trimming removed 4 bases from V and 5 bases from J, with 12 bases in between. The CDR3 is 13 amino acids.

This chain links TRBV5-1 with TRBJ1-1; tentatively, D is TRBD1 (6 bases). Germline V gene sequence: CDR1 SGHRS, CDR2 YFSETQ. V lost 4 bases and J 1 base, leaving 20 bases between the germline ends. The CDR3 is 17 amino acids. The CDR3 spells CASSPPGGQTTNTEAFF. The CDR3 region has the DNA TGCGCCAGCAGCCCCCCGGGAGGACAGACGACGAACACTGAAGCTTTCTTT.

This clonotype was picked up many times. The rearrangement joins TRBV18 to TRBJ1-2; possibly TRBD1 for D (6 bases). The CDR3 covers 15 residues. With 3 bases removed from V and 3 bases from J, the gap between germline ends came to 14 bases. Germline-derived CDR1 and CDR2 are KGHSH and LQKENI. CDR3 protein: CASSPTDSLYYGYTF. CDR3 nucleotides: TGTGCCAGCTCACCGACGGACAGTTTATACTATGGCTACACCTTC.

The V and J genes are TRBV28 and TRBJ1-1; a weak D match, TRBD1 (6 bases). The CDR3 length is 10 residues. Trimming shortened V by 7 bases and J by 10 bases, and 10 bases separated the two germline ends. Germline CDR1 is MDHEN and CDR2 is SYDVKM. In DNA form, the CDR3 reads TGTGCCAGCACCAGGGGTCGAGCTTTCTTT. This sequence encodes CASTRGRAFF.

This clonotype was seen more than once but under ten times. The chain is built from TRBV28 and TRBJ2-7; 9 bases line up with TRBD2. V shed 7 bases, J shed 2 bases, and the junction held 6 bases outside the gene matches. CDR1 and CDR2 from the germline V gene are MDHEN and SYDVKM. This CDR3 contains 14 residues. CDR3 amino acids: CASTALAGTYEQYF. CDR3 in DNA: TGTGCCAGCACCGCCCTAGCGGGGACCTACGAGCAGTACTTC.

This clonotype occurred many times. The chain links TRBV5-1 to TRBJ2-1; 10 bases agree with TRBD2. Germline trimming cut 4 bases from V and 9 bases from J; bases unmatched to any gene: 7. CDR3 size: 14 residues. Germline V lookup: CDR1 SGHRS, CDR2 YFSETQ. The CDR3 bases are TGCGCCAGCAGCCCCCTAGCGGGAGTGGGTGAGCAGTTCTTC. It encodes CASSPLAGVGEQFF. Full variable domain (rest looked up from reference TRBV5-1 and TRBJ2-1): KAGVTQTPRYLIKTRGQQVTLSCSPISGHRSVSWYQQTPGQGLQFLFEYFSETQRNKGNFPGRFSGRQFSNSRSEMNVSTLELGDSALYLCASSPLAGVGEQFFGPGTRLTVL.

This clonotype was found a few times. At one end, the junction sequence differs from germline, possibly due to a read error. The V and J genes are TRBV10-3 and TRBJ2-7; D is unclear. CDR3 length: 13 residues. Germline loops: CDR1 ENHRY, CDR2 SYGVKD. Here the CDR3 DNA reads TGTGCCATCAGTGGGCCAAACTCCCACGAGCAGTACTTC. It encodes CAISGPNSHEQYF.

J is TRBJ2-5 and V is TRBV6-2 or TRBV6-3, with a weak D call TRBD1 (7 bases). V was trimmed by 0 bases and J by 5 bases, leaving 19 bases between them. There are 17 residues in the CDR3. Per germline, CDR1 MNHEY and CDR2 SVGEGT. The CDR3 is CASSYSPRGDDGETQYF. In nucleotides, the CDR3 is TGTGCCAGCAGTTACTCCCCCAGGGGGGACGACGGCGAGACCCAGTACTTC.

The gene calls are TRBV27 and TRBJ2-1; 7 bases fit TRBD2. The CDR3 covers 13 residues. V shed 8 bases and J 7 bases; nucleotides not matched to a gene: 8. Germline V gene data show CDR1 as MNHEY and CDR2 as SMNVEV (reference sequence). The CDR3 nucleotides read TGTGCCAGCTGGGGAGGGGTGGGGAATGAGCAGTTCTTC. Amino acids: CASWGGVGNEQFF.

This chain joins TRBV7-9 and TRBJ2-6, with 8 bases that match TRBD1. The CDR3 totals 18 residues. Germline CDR1 SEHNR, CDR2 FQNEAQ (reference sequence). V trimming: 6 bases; J trimming: 2 bases; junction bases outside the gene matches: 12. The DNA of the CDR3 is TGTGCCAGCAGTCCATCTTCCCTCAGGGGGCCTGGGGCCAACGTCCTGACTTTC. Translation: CASSPSSLRGPGANVLTF.

This clonotype was picked up a small number of times. This sequence joins TRBV6-2 or TRBV6-3 and TRBJ2-7; 7 bases are a match to TRBD1. This CDR3 comprises 14 residues. V trimming: 4 bases; J trimming: 0 bases; junction bases outside the gene matches: 3. Germline CDR1 MNHEY, CDR2 SVGEGT. In nucleotides, the CDR3 is TGTGCCAGCAGTTCTTGGGACAGCTCCTACGAGCAGTACTTC. This codes for CASSSWDSSYEQYF.

J is TRBJ2-7 and V is TRBV20-1; 8 bases agree with TRBD1. Germline lookup yields CDR1 DFQATT and CDR2 SNEGSKA (reference sequence). CDR3 length: 14 residues. V lost 3 bases, J lost 2 bases, and 6 bases stayed unmatched. The DNA for the CDR3 is TGCAGTGCTAGTGACAGGGGTACAACCTACGAGCAGTACTTC. Amino acid sequence: CSASDRGTTYEQYF.

This clonotype was observed at least ten times. The chain employs TRBV19 and TRBJ1-2, with 7 bases aligning to TRBD1. V trimming: 3 bases; J trimming: 8 bases; junction bases outside the gene matches: 21. Germline CDR1 reads LNHDA; CDR2 reads SQIVND (reference sequence). The CDR3 spans 18 residues. This CDR3 reads CASSIGFWDRGSPSGYTF. Here the CDR3 DNA reads TGTGCCAGTAGTATCGGATTCTGGGACAGAGGATCTCCCTCCGGCTACACCTTC.

The V and J genes are TRBV12-3 or TRBV12-4 and TRBJ2-3; 10 bases line up with TRBD2. This CDR3 contains 16 residues. V lost 10 bases to trimming and J lost 5 bases; unmatched junction nucleotides: 15. The CDR3 is CAILPGPSGSLDTQYF. In nucleotides, the CDR3 is TGTGCCATCCTACCAGGTCCTAGCGGGAGTTTAGATACGCAGTATTTT.

This clonotype was detected many times. The genes are TRBV11-2 and TRBJ2-7; TRBD1 is a possible D gene (5 bases). The germline CDR1 and CDR2 sequences are SGHAT and FQNNGV. V lost 5 bases, J lost 4 bases, and 15 bases lay in between. The CDR3 is made up of 14 amino acids. In DNA form, the CDR3 reads TGTGCCAGCAGCCCTTCTAGGACAATTTACGAGCAGTACTTC. It encodes CASSPSRTIYEQYF.

The V gene is TRBV27, the J gene TRBJ2-3; 12 bases align to TRBD2. The junction had 9 bases not matched to a gene; V was cut back by 6 bases and J by 5 bases. The CDR3 has 16 residues. CDR1 and CDR2 (germline): MNHEY, SMNVEV (reference sequence). The CDR3 region is CASRVLAGGPVDTQYF. CDR3 DNA: TGTGCCAGCAGAGTCCTAGCGGGAGGGCCGGTAGATACGCAGTATTTT.

The rearrangement links TRBV6-1 to TRBJ2-1; 8 bases are shared with TRBD2. The V segment lost 4 bases and the J segment 0 bases; nucleotides outside the gene matches: 11. The CDR3 extends over 18 amino acids. Germline CDR1 is MNHNS and CDR2 is SASEGT. The CDR3 region is CASSAPITSGYSYNEQFF. DNA of the CDR3: TGTGCCAGCAGTGCCCCTATAACTAGCGGTTACTCCTACAATGAGCAGTTCTTC.

This clonotype showed up just a few times. The chain joins TRBV7-8 to TRBJ2-2, with a weak D call TRBD1 (5 bases). The CDR3 consists of 15 residues. V gave up 7 bases and J gave up 6 bases, with 18 bases separating them. The V gene's germline CDR1 is SGHVS and CDR2 FQNEAQ. CDR3 region: CASTHQGNYAGELFF. As DNA, the CDR3 is TGTGCCAGCACCCACCAGGGAAATTACGCCGGGGAGCTGTTTTTT.

This sequence joins TRBV5-5 and TRBJ2-1; D is possibly TRBD1 or TRBD2 (5 bases each). This CDR3 is built from 14 residues. Trimming took 0 bases from V and 10 from J, leaving 14 bases between them. CDR1 and CDR2 from the germline V gene are SGHKS and YYEKEE (reference sequence). The CDR3 sequence is CASSLAGGTTEQFF. CDR3 nucleotides: TGTGCCAGCAGCTTGGCCGGTGGGACGACCGAGCAGTTCTTC.

There are a few counts of this clonotype. The rearrangement links TRBV27 to TRBJ2-1; D assignment may be TRBD1 or TRBD2 (6 bases each). This CDR3 has 18 amino acids. The germline V and J ends were trimmed by 3 bases and 0 bases, with 18 bases remaining between them. In germline, CDR1 is MNHEY, CDR2 SMNVEV (reference sequence). CDR3 amino acids: CASSLSGGGTSSYNEQFF. The CDR3 nucleotides are TGTGCCAGCAGTTTGTCCGGGGGCGGGACAAGCTCCTACAATGAGCAGTTCTTC.